This T cell receptor (beta chain) was sequenced in a study of T cells in Graves' hyperthyroidism and ophthalmopathy. Study summary: The initial diagnosis was the point when peripheral blood was collected, ahead of any treatment. Overall study results and limits: In validation, the model predicted ophthalmopathy. These predictions came a median about 6.8 months before onset.

Germline V gives CDR1 MNHNS, CDR2 SASEGT. Trimming removed 10 bases at V and 5 bases at J, with 6 bases between. This CDR3 region has 10 residues. RNA transcripts yielded amplified TCR beta CDR3 regions. HTBI primers were the set used in a first-round RT-PCR of the TCR CDR3. TCRdb redid the calling of the multiplex PCR reads with MiXCR, one entry per CDR3 protein. Among about 530,000 distinct CDR3 sequences, 15% to 20% were seen once, and the ten largest hold around 17%. In this sample, this clonotype turned up a few times. Its specificity is unknown. Among ophthalmopathy patients, the Clinical Activity Score reached at least 3, the NOSPECS grade reached at least 4, and duration remained under 3 months. Exclusions: uncontrolled infection, other autoimmune disease, pregnancy, lactation.

The gene calls are TRBV6-1 and TRBJ2-1, with D uncertain. The sequenced sample was blood. The receptor comes from a woman between 18 and 29 years old with Graves' ophthalmopathy. The CDR3 spells CATPNNEQFF. The CDR3 DNA follows: TGTGCCACCCCTAACAATGAGCAGTTCTTC.